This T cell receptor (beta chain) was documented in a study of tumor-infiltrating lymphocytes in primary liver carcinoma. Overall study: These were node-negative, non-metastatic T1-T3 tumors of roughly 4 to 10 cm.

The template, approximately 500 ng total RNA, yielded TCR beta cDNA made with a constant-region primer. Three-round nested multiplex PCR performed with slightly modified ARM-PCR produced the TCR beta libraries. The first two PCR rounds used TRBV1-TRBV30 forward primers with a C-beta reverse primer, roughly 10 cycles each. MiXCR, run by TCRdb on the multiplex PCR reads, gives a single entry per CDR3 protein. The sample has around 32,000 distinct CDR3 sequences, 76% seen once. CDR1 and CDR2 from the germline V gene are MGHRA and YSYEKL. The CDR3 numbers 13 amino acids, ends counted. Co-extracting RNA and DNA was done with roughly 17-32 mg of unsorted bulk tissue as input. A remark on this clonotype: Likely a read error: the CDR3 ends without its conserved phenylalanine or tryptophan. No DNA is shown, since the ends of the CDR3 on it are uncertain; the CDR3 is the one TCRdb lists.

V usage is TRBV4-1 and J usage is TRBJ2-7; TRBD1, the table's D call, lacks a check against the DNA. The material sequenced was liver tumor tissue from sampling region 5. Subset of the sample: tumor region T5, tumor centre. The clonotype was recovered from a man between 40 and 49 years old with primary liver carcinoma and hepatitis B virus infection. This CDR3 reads CASSQNTGQESYI.